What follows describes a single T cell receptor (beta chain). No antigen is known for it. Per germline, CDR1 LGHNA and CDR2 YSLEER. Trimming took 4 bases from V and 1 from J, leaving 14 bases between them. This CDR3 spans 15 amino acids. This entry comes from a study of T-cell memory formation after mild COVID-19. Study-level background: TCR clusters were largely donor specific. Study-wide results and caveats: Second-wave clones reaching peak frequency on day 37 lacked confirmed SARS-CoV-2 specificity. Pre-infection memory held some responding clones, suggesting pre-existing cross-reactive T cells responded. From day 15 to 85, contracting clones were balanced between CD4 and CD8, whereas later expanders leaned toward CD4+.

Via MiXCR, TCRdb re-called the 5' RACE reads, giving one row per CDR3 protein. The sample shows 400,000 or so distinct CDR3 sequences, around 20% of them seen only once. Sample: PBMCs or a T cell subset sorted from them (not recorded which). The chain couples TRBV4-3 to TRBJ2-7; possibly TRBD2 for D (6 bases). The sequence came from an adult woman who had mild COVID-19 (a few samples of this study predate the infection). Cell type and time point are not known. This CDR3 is CASSPSMGTSYEQYF. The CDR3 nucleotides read TGCGCCAGCAGCCCCTCGATGGGGACTTCCTACGAGCAGTACTTC.